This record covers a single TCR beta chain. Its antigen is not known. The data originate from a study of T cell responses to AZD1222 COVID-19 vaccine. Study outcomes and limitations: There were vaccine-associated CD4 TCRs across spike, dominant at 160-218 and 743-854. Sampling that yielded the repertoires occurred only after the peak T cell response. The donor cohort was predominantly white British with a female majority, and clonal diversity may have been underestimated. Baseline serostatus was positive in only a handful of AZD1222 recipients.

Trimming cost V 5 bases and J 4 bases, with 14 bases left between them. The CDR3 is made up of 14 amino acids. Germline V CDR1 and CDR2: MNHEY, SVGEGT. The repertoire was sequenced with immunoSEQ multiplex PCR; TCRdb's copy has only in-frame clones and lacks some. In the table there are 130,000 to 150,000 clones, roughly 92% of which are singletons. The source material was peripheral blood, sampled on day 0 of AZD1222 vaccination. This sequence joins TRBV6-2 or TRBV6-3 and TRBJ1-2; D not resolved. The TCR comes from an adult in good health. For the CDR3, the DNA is TGTGCCAGCAGTGCTGAAGTCTACCTCTATGGCTACACCTTC. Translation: CASSAEVYLYGYTF.